Below are 27 T cell receptor beta chains sequenced from a single sample in a study of cytomegalovirus exposure and HLA in healthy donors. Using immunoSEQ multiplex PCR, the repertoire was profiled, and TCRdb retains in-frame clones only, with some absent. Of 200,000 to 300,000 clones listed, roughly 87% are singletons. Sequencing input: PBMCs. The receptors derive from a man aged 18 to 30 in good health and CMV-seropositive.

The V and J genes are TRBV28 and TRBJ2-6; 9 bases line up with TRBD1. J was trimmed by 3 bases and V by 6 bases; bases with no gene match: 9. Per the germline V gene, CDR1 is MDHEN and CDR2 is SYDVKM. The CDR3 runs 17 residues. CDR3 DNA: TGTGCCAGCAGGGGATACAGGGGGCTAGGTGGGGCCAACGTCCTGACTTTC. Translation: CASRGYRGLGGANVLTF.

V usage is TRBV11-1 and J usage is TRBJ1-2; 7 positions agree with TRBD1. This CDR3 is built from 14 residues. Germline CDR1 reads SGHAT; CDR2 reads FQDESV (reference sequence). Losses at the gene ends were 5 bases for V and 10 bases for J; bases not matched to a gene: 13. The CDR3 region is CASSATTGDIDYTF. CDR3 coding DNA: TGTGCCAGCAGCGCCACCACAGGGGATATTGACTACACCTTC.

J is TRBJ1-1 and V is TRBV30; D is undetermined. Germline V gene sequence: CDR1 GTSNPN, CDR2 SVGIG (reference sequence). Trimming removed 0 bases at V and 1 base at J, with 6 bases between. This CDR3 has 13 amino acids. The CDR3 loop reads CAWSVPGNTEAFF. As DNA, the CDR3 is TGTGCCTGGAGTGTTCCAGGGAACACTGAAGCTTTCTTT.

The chain carries TRBV11-2 and TRBJ2-1; D unresolved. The CDR3 spans 12 residues. The germline gives CDR1 SGHAT, CDR2 FQNNGV. Trimming cost V 2 bases and J 9 bases, with 8 bases left between them. CDR3 nucleotide sequence: TGTGCCAGCAGCTTATTACGAGGTGAGCAGTTCTTC. Translation gives CASSLLRGEQFF.

The chain has TRBV5-1 and TRBJ1-2; maybe TRBD1 (5 bases). Deletions cut 4 bases from V and 4 bases from J, with 11 bases between. This CDR3 has 13 amino acids. CDR1 SGHRS and CDR2 YFSETQ come from the germline V gene. CDR3 residues: CASSLGVGYGYTF. DNA for the CDR3: TGCGCCAGCAGCCTGGGGGTCGGCTATGGCTACACCTTC.

J is TRBJ2-1 and V is TRBV2; D not resolved. CDR1 SNHLY and CDR2 FYNNEI come from the germline V gene. The ends were cut back, 0 bases at V and 16 bases at J, with 16 bases in the middle. The CDR3 has 13 amino acids. This CDR3 is CASSEAGIAEFFF. The CDR3 DNA reads as TGTGCCAGCAGTGAAGCCGGTATCGCCGAATTTTTCTTC.

V is TRBV6-4 and J is TRBJ2-6, with D unclear. This CDR3 region has 16 residues. Germline values: CDR1 MRHNA, CDR2 SNTAGT. V gave up 0 bases and J gave up 0 bases, with 6 bases separating them. CDR3 residues: CASSDSGSSGANVLTF. The CDR3, as DNA: TGTGCCAGCAGTGACTCTGGCAGCTCTGGGGCCAACGTCCTGACTTTC.

The V call is TRBV30, the J call TRBJ2-3; D is perhaps TRBD2 (6 bases). Trimming removed 4 bases at V and 4 bases at J, with 21 bases between. Germline assignment: CDR1 GTSNPN and CDR2 SVGIG (reference sequence). The CDR3 runs 16 residues. In nucleotides, the CDR3 is TGTGCCTGGACCAGGAGAGGGCGGGGAGGAGCAGATACGCAGTATTTT. Translating gives CAWTRRGRGGADTQYF.

CDR3: CAWGLTGLAVQYF. Written as DNA, the CDR3 is TGTGCCTGGGGTCTAACGGGACTAGCGGTTCAGTACTTC. This chain links TRBV30 with TRBJ2-4; 11 bases fit TRBD2. From germline, CDR1 is GTSNPN and CDR2 SVGIG (reference sequence). The CDR3 is 13 amino acids. Losses at the gene ends were 5 bases for V and 11 bases for J; bases not matched to a gene: 8.

This clone has only one observation. The chain uses TRBV6-1 and TRBJ2-7; weak D call: TRBD1 (5 bases). Germline CDR1 is MNHNS and CDR2 is SASEGT. Trimming shortened V by 3 bases and J by 1 base, and 10 bases separated the two germline ends. CDR3 length equals 14 residues. CDR3 sequence reads: CASSDWGRSYEQYF. The CDR3 bases are TGTGCCAGCAGTGACTGGGGCAGGTCCTACGAGCAGTACTTC.

As regards this clone: This same CDR3 is encoded by further DNA sequences in the sample. The chain combines TRBV27 with TRBJ2-7; 13 nucleotides agree with TRBD2. V gave up 6 bases and J gave up 4 bases; unmatched junction bases: 6. Germline CDR1 MNHEY, CDR2 SMNVEV (reference sequence). There are 15 residues in the CDR3. The CDR3 DNA sequence: TGTGCCAGCAGCTCGGGACTAGCGGGACCGTACGAGCAGTACTTC. Protein product: CASSSGLAGPYEQYF.

CDR3 coding DNA: TGCGCCAGCAGCCTCTTAACGGGGCGGGCCGGGGAGCTGTTTTTT. The encoded protein is CASSLLTGRAGELFF. The J gene is TRBJ2-2, the V gene TRBV4-1, with D perhaps matching TRBD1 or TRBD2 (5 bases each). The CDR3 has 15 residues. The V end lost 4 bases, the J end lost 6 bases, and 15 bases lay between the germline ends. Per germline, CDR1 MGHRA and CDR2 YSYEKL.

V is TRBV5-1 and J is TRBJ2-1, with 7 bases lining up with TRBD2. Germline-derived CDR1 and CDR2 are SGHRS and YFSETQ. The CDR3 consists of 14 residues. The V gene end was trimmed by 1 base and the J gene end by 5 bases; junction bases not matched to a gene: 3. This CDR3 is CASSLFAGDNEQFF. CDR3 in DNA: TGCGCCAGCAGCTTGTTTGCGGGAGACAATGAGCAGTTCTTC.

Here the CDR3 DNA reads TGCGCCAGCAGCTTGGAGGTCAGGCGGTCAGATACGCAGTATTTT. As protein: CASSLEVRRSDTQYF. The genes are TRBV5-1 and TRBJ2-3; D is uncertain. V was trimmed by 0 bases and J by 4 bases, leaving 12 bases between them. Germline CDR1 SGHRS, CDR2 YFSETQ. The CDR3 has 15 amino acids.

The count of this clone is one. The rearrangement links TRBV5-4 to TRBJ1-1; 9 bases are shared with TRBD1. CDR3 length: 15 amino acids. J lost 6 bases, V lost 6 bases, and 12 bases had no gene match. Germline CDR1 reads SGHNT; CDR2 reads YYREEE (reference sequence). As DNA, the CDR3 is TGTGCCAGCACCACTTACAGGGGGCGGACGGCTGAAGCTTTCTTT. Protein sequence: CASTTYRGRTAEAFF.

This chain connects TRBV2 to TRBJ2-1, with TRBD2 matching 7 bases. This CDR3 is 13 amino acids long. V shed 4 bases and J 12 bases; nucleotides not matched to a gene: 9. Germline V gene sequence: CDR1 SNHLY, CDR2 FYNNEI. The CDR3 loop reads CASSVLGAGRQFF. The CDR3 nucleotides are TGTGCCAGCAGTGTGCTCGGAGCGGGAAGGCAGTTCTTC. Based on the CDR3 plus reference TRBV2 and TRBJ2-1, the full variable domain is EPEVTQTPSHQVTQMGQEVILRCVPISNHLYFYWYRQILGQKVEFLVSFYNNEISEKSEIFDDQFSVERPDGSNFTLKIRSTKLEDSAMYFCASSVLGAGRQFFGPGTRLTVL.

This chain joins TRBV18 and TRBJ2-7, with D perhaps matching TRBD1 (6 bases). V lost 3 bases and J lost 3, with 12 bases in between. CDR1 and CDR2 from the germline V gene are KGHSH and LQKENI. The CDR3 is 14 residues long. CDR3 in amino acids: CASSPINRDYEQYF. CDR3 nucleotides: TGTGCCAGCTCACCGATTAACAGGGACTACGAGCAGTACTTC.

V gene TRBV11-2 combines with J gene TRBJ1-2; no clear D. Trimming took 5 bases from V and 1 from J, leaving 11 bases between them. The CDR3 covers 14 residues. The germline V gene encodes CDR1 SGHAT and CDR2 FQNNGV. CDR3 DNA sequence: TGTGCCAGCAGCATAACGGACGGTAACTATGGCTACACCTTC. It is translated as CASSITDGNYGYTF.

The J gene is TRBJ1-1, the V gene TRBV7-9; perhaps TRBD1 as D (5 bases). The CDR3 runs to 14 residues. Germline V lookup: CDR1 SEHNR, CDR2 FQNEAQ (reference sequence). Trimming pared 2 bases from V and 1 base from J, leaving 8 bases between. Here the CDR3 DNA reads TGTGCCAGCAGCTTATCCGGGACGAACACTGAAGCTTTCTTT. It is translated as CASSLSGTNTEAFF.

V and J are TRBV27 and TRBJ1-2, with D unclear. Germline-derived CDR1 and CDR2 are MNHEY and SMNVEV (reference sequence). Trimming removed 5 bases at V and 2 bases at J, with 9 bases between. The CDR3 has 13 amino acids. CDR3 DNA sequence: TGTGCCAGCAGTCAGAACAGAAACTATGGCTACACCTTC. Its translation: CASSQNRNYGYTF.

The chain joins TRBV29-1 to TRBJ2-3; 7 nucleotides line up with TRBD1. V shed 2 bases and J 4 bases; nucleotides not matched to a gene: 6. The CDR3 extends over 14 amino acids. CDR1 is SQVTM, CDR2 ANQGSEA, per germline. The CDR3 here is CSVEQGVGADTQYF. The CDR3 DNA sequence: TGCAGCGTTGAACAGGGGGTGGGGGCAGATACGCAGTATTTT.

This chain connects TRBV11-2 to TRBJ2-3; TRBD1 aligns across 8 bases. The CDR3 runs 17 residues. With V trimmed by 3 bases and J by 11 bases, 19 bases remained unmatched. The germline V gene encodes CDR1 SGHAT and CDR2 FQNNGV. The CDR3 nucleotides are TGTGCCAGCAGCTTGACTGGGACAGGCGGATCAGGACCTAAGCAGTATTTT. Translated, it gives CASSLTGTGGSGPKQYF.

This chain connects TRBV11-1 to TRBJ1-1; a weak D match, TRBD1 (5 bases). This CDR3 has 13 amino acids. In germline, CDR1 is SGHAT, CDR2 FQDESV (reference sequence). The V end was cut by 8 bases, the J end by 1 base, with 11 bases between. The CDR3 reads CASSITGNTEAFF. The CDR3 DNA is TGTGCCAGCTCGATAACAGGGAACACTGAAGCTTTCTTT. The full variable domain, its missing parts supplied by reference TRBV11-1 and TRBJ1-1, is EAEVAQSPRYKITEKSQAVAFWCDPISGHATLYWYRQILGQGPELLVQFQDESVVDDSQLPKDRFSAERLKGVDSTLKIQPAELGDSAMYLCASSITGNTEAFFGQGTRLTVV.

The chain combines TRBV19 with TRBJ2-7; the D gene is possibly TRBD2 (5 bases). V was clipped by 3 bases and J by 3 bases, with 9 bases between them. The germline CDR1 and CDR2 sequences are LNHDA and SQIVND (reference sequence). The CDR3 extends over 13 amino acids. The CDR3, as DNA: TGTGCCAGTAGTATTTCGGACTTCTACGAGCAGTACTTC. Translation gives CASSISDFYEQYF.

This chain joins TRBV27 and TRBJ2-7; D perhaps matches TRBD1 (6 bases). Germline values: CDR1 MNHEY, CDR2 SMNVEV (reference sequence). Trimming cost V 3 bases and J 4 bases, with 22 bases left between them. CDR3 length equals 17 residues. CDR3 amino acids: CASSFRPPGTWVYEQYF. CDR3 bases: TGTGCCAGCAGTTTCCGCCCCCCGGGGACATGGGTTTACGAGCAGTACTTC.

This chain joins TRBV11-3 and TRBJ2-1; 13 bases match TRBD2. Trimming took 4 bases from V and 7 from J; bases not matched to a gene: 7. Germline V gene lookup returns CDR1 SGHNT and CDR2 YENEEA. The CDR3 is 16 amino acids. Here the CDR3 reads CASSSGLAGAWNEQFF. The CDR3, as DNA: TGTGCCAGCAGCTCCGGACTAGCGGGAGCTTGGAATGAGCAGTTCTTC.

The V call is TRBV20-1, the J call TRBJ1-2; D is ambiguous. The V gene's germline CDR1 is DFQATT and CDR2 SNEGSKA (reference sequence). The CDR3 sequence is 11 residues long. Trimming cost V 3 bases and J 2 bases, with 4 bases left between them. DNA for the CDR3: TGCAGTGCTAGGTCCAACTATGGCTACACCTTC. Amino acid sequence: CSARSNYGYTF.